The 12 T cell receptor beta chains presented below share a single source sample, sequenced in a study of radiotherapy plus CTLA-4 blockade in lung cancer. The method was immunoSEQ multiplex PCR; TCRdb's version includes in-frame clones alone and lacks a portion of them. The sample has about 36,000 clones; 85% to 90% are singletons. The sample in question was peripheral blood, obtained from a patient treated with radiotherapy plus ipilimumab. These receptor sequences come from a human donor with non-small cell lung cancer who had stable disease on radiotherapy plus ipilimumab.

The chain uses TRBV5-1 and TRBJ2-7; D is possibly TRBD1 (7 bases). The V end was cut by 4 bases, the J end by 1 base, with 12 bases between. This CDR3 contains 14 residues. Germline values: CDR1 SGHRS, CDR2 YFSETQ. The CDR3 DNA is TGCGCCAGCAGCCGGGGGACAGATTCCTACGAGCAGTACTTC. Protein sequence: CASSRGTDSYEQYF.

This chain joins TRBV7-2 and TRBJ2-7, with D maybe TRBD1 (5 bases). V dropped 2 bases and J dropped 2 bases, with 13 bases sitting between them. The CDR3 consists of 15 residues. Germline CDR1 and CDR2: SGHTA and FQGNSA. CDR3 protein: CASSLQDKGTYEQYF. The CDR3 DNA sequence: TGTGCCAGCAGCTTACAGGACAAAGGAACCTACGAGCAGTACTTC.

This rearrangement joins TRBV7-9 to TRBJ2-2; TRBD2 matches at 9 bases. The V segment lost 4 bases and the J segment 5 bases; nucleotides outside the gene matches: 8. The CDR3 is made up of 16 amino acids. Germline V gives CDR1 SEHNR, CDR2 FQNEAQ (reference sequence). This chain's CDR3 is CASSSKAGGETGELFF. In DNA form, the CDR3 reads TGTGCCAGCAGCTCAAAAGCGGGAGGCGAGACCGGGGAGCTGTTTTTT.

V is TRBV27 and J is TRBJ1-4; weak D call: TRBD1 (6 bases). The CDR3 has 14 amino acids. Looked up from germline, CDR1 is MNHEY and CDR2 is SMNVEV (reference sequence). V lost 10 bases, J lost 2 bases, and 14 bases lay in between. CDR3 bases: TGTGCCATCATCGGGACACCGACTAATGAAAAACTGTTTTTT. Encoded protein: CAIIGTPTNEKLFF.

The chain couples TRBV9 to TRBJ2-3; possibly TRBD1 for D (6 bases). CDR1 and CDR2 (germline): SGDLS, YYNGEE. The V and J ends lost 0 bases and 0 bases respectively, with 11 bases between them. This CDR3 contains 16 residues. CDR3 loop: CASSVVGGFSTDTQYF. The CDR3 region has the DNA TGTGCCAGCAGCGTAGTAGGGGGATTCAGCACAGATACGCAGTATTTT. The variable domain in full, with the rest retrieved from reference TRBV9 and TRBJ2-3, is DSGVTQTPKHLITATGQRVTLRCSPRSGDLSVYWYQQSLDQGLQFLIQYYNGEERAKGNILERFSAQQFPDLHSELNLSSLELGDSALYFCASSVVGGFSTDTQYFGPGTRLTVL.

The chain joins TRBV9 to TRBJ2-7; 11 nucleotides match TRBD2. CDR3 length equals 15 residues. V shed 4 bases and J 2 bases; nucleotides not matched to a gene: 5. Germline lookup yields CDR1 SGDLS and CDR2 YYNGEE. The CDR3 protein is CASSPGLAGTYEQYF. DNA for the CDR3: TGTGCCAGCAGCCCAGGACTAGCGGGCACCTACGAGCAGTACTTC.

This chain joins TRBV18 and TRBJ2-5, with D maybe TRBD2 (6 bases). V dropped 0 bases and J dropped 1 base, with 12 bases sitting between them. Germline CDR1 and CDR2: KGHSH and LQKENI. This CDR3 is 16 amino acids long. CDR3 residues: CASSPPGSGGQETQYF. The CDR3 nucleotides are TGTGCCAGCTCACCACCCGGCTCCGGGGGCCAAGAGACCCAGTACTTC. The variable domain in full, with the rest retrieved from reference TRBV18 and TRBJ2-5, is NAGVMQNPRHLVRRRGQEARLRCSPMKGHSHVYWYRQLPEEGLKFMVYLQKENIIDESGMPKERFSAEFPKEGPSILRIQQVVRGDSAAYFCASSPPGSGGQETQYFGPGTRLLVL.

This clone is a singleton in its sample. This chain joins TRBV18 and TRBJ1-5, with a possible D match to TRBD1 (5 bases). Trimming stripped 6 bases from V and 0 bases from J, with 9 bases between. CDR1 is KGHSH, CDR2 LQKENI, per germline. This CDR3 has 14 amino acids. The CDR3 region has the DNA TGTGCCAGCTCTCCGGGGGATAGCAATCAGCCCCAGCATTTT. It encodes CASSPGDSNQPQHF.

This clone appeared a few times. V gene TRBV29-1 combines with J gene TRBJ2-2; D is possibly TRBD1 (6 bases). CDR1 and CDR2 from the germline V gene are SQVTM and ANQGSEA. The V and J ends lost 7 bases and 2 bases respectively, with 14 bases between them. CDR3 length: 14 residues. CDR3 DNA sequence: TGCAGCGCCACAGGGCCCCTCAACACCGGGGAGCTGTTTTTT. Its translation is CSATGPLNTGELFF.

This clone showed up just once. V and J are TRBV27 and TRBJ2-1; 7 positions match TRBD2. The germline gives CDR1 MNHEY, CDR2 SMNVEV (reference sequence). The CDR3 is 13 amino acids. Trimming cost V 8 bases and J 5 bases; bases outside gene matches: 6. The CDR3 reads CASQRGRHNEQFF. In nucleotides, the CDR3 is TGTGCCAGCCAGCGCGGGAGACACAATGAGCAGTTCTTC.

The CDR3 spells CASSLNLPEDRGTNEKLFF. For the CDR3, the DNA is TGTGCCAGCAGTTTGAACCTTCCCGAGGACAGGGGAACTAATGAAAAACTGTTTTTT. The chain employs TRBV27 and TRBJ1-4, with 9 bases matching TRBD1. CDR3 length: 19 amino acids. Germline-derived CDR1 and CDR2 are MNHEY and SMNVEV (reference sequence). V was clipped by 3 bases and J by 1 base; unmatched bases: 12.

In this sample, this clone turned up once. The chain couples TRBV27 to TRBJ2-1; perhaps TRBD2 as D (6 bases). Trimming took 6 bases from V and 7 from J, leaving 19 bases between them. The germline V gene has CDR1 MNHEY and CDR2 SMNVEV (reference sequence). CDR3 size: 15 residues. CDR3 coding DNA: TGTGCCAGCAGAATAGGGAGGACGCCGTTAAATGAGCAGTTCTTC. Its translation is CASRIGRTPLNEQFF.